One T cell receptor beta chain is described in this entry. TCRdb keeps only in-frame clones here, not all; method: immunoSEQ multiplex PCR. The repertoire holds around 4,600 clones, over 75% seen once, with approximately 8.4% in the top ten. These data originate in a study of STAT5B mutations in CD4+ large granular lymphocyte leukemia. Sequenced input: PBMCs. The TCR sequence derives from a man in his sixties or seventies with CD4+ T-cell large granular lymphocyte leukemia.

Here the CDR3 reads CASSFRGNGPEKLFF. CDR3 coding DNA: TGTGCCAGCAGCTTTAGGGGGAACGGGCCGGAAAAACTGTTTTTT. The chain combines TRBV5-6 with TRBJ1-4; the D gene is possibly TRBD1 (6 bases). CDR3 length: 15 amino acids. Trimming removed 2 bases at V and 8 bases at J, with 16 bases between. CDR1 is SGHDT and CDR2 is YYEEEE in the germline V gene.